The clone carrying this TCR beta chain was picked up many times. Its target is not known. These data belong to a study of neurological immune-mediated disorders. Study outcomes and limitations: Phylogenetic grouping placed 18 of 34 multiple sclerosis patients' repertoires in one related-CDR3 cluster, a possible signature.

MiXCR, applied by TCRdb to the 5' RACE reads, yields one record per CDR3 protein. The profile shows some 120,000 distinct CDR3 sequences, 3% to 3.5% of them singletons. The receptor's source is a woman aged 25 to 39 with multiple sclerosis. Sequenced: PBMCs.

CDR3 bases: TGCGCCAGCAGCTTAATCGGACAGGGTACAGATACGCAGTATTTT. Its protein product is CASSLIGQGTDTQYF. The V gene is TRBV5-1, the J gene TRBJ2-3; 8 positions agree with TRBD1. CDR1 is SGHRS, CDR2 YFSETQ, per germline. The V and J ends lost 2 bases and 3 bases, in that order; junction bases with no gene match: 5. The CDR3 extends over 15 amino acids.